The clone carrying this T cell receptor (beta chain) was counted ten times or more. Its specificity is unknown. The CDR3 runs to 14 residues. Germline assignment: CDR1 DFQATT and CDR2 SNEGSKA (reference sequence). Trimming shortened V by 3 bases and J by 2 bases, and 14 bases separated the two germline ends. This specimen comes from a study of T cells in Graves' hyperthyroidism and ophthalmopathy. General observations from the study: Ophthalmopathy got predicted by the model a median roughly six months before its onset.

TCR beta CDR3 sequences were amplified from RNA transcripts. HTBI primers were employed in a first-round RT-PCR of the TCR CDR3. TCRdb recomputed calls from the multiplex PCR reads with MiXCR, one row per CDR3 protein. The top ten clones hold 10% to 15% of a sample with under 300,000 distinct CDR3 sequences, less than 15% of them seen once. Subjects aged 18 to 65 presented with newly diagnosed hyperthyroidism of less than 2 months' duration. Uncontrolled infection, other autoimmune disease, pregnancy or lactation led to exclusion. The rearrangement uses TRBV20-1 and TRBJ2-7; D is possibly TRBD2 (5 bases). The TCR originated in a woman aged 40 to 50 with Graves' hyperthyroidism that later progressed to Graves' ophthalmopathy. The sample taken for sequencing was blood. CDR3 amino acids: CSASWSGTPYEQYF. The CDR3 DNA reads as TGCAGTGCTAGTTGGTCGGGAACCCCCTACGAGCAGTACTTC.